The source of this TCR beta chain is a study of human T cells and chemical hapten exposure (dated by TCRdb to the early 2020s). Regarding the research as a whole: For sensitization, 2% DPC in acetone was applied to a roughly 2 cm by roughly 2 cm area of upper inner arm skin. Alopecia areata with under or over 50% scalp involvement, alopecia totalis and alopecia universalis were represented in the patient cohort, which was mostly female. Libraries were pooled for sequencing, and per-sample TCR yields varied mainly because of small differences in library volumes within the pool. Patch tests used Finn chambers with 0.01% DPC on the upper back, scored after 6 days by International Contact Dermatitis Research Group standards. Blood samples were taken from patients before sensitization (week 0) and at 2, 6 and about 24 weeks after DPC sensitization. About 30 alopecia patients provided blood for TCR sequencing at one to four time points (pre-sensitization, 2, 6 and 24 weeks). The study tracked peripheral blood TCR repertoire changes in vivo during primary and secondary sensitization to the hapten diphenylcyclopropenone (DPC) in alopecia patients. Throughout the approximately 26-week study period, patients were also given weekly therapeutic DPC doses on the scalp.

This clonotype has ten or more counts. Its antigen remains undetermined. No much larger clone is present one base from it, and per-base qualities are unavailable. Explained via the paper, the time point label denotes: pre-sensitization, week 0. The sample's treatment or condition, from its label and the paper: therapeutic diphenylcyclopropenone sensitization with weekly scalp DPC. Blood at each patch-test visit was drawn before the patch test was applied. Patients were eligible if aged 18 to 70, diagnosed with alopecia and judged suitable for DPC therapy, and pregnant patients were excluded. Total RNA was isolated from unfractionated whole blood collected in Tempus Blood RNA tubes. Receptors were amplified or captured by RACE. TCRdb records NextSeq 500 as the sequencer. During library preparation, unique molecular identifiers were attached to individual cDNA molecules so that TCRs could be counted quantitatively and reproducibly. From each blood RNA sample, both TCR alpha and TCR beta chains were sequenced. In the original analysis: A median of around 100,000 TCRs per sample was observed, with a range of about 23,224 to 700,000. The Decombinator software suite was used to annotate V, J and CDR3 in the TCR reads. For the PS versus PT1 abundance plots, all samples were subsampled to the same number of TCRs (28,000). Expanded TCRs were defined as absent before sensitization and observed at least eight times at the 2-week time point. The public sequencing data were trimmed at Q25 with fastp and processed into clonotypes with MiXCR by TCRdb, which kept only in-frame beta chains. Each entry merges the rows of one CDR3 protein and shows their most common DNA and genes. TCRdb, rather than the study authors, made the V and J calls. The sample table contains some 250,000 distinct CDR3 sequences; only one count was recorded for approximately 7.5% of them. The ten largest clones represent 1.2% of the sample.

Trimming takes 5 bases off V and 3 bases off J; junction bases not matched to a gene: 7. CDR3 length: 15 amino acids, cysteine to phenylalanine. The read is trimmed to its CDR3 DNA, 45 bases read in frame from base 1. For CDR1 and CDR2, the germline V gene lists SQVTM and ANQGSEA. What the study reported, not specific to this receptor: Repeated subsampling changed both the strength of the expansion versus patch-test correlation and the threshold at which that correlation became significant. The number of PT1 expanded TCRs positively correlated with patch test score, significant at thresholds 8, 16 and 32 but not 4. Because all patients had alopecia, a presumed autoimmune disease, the immune response of the patients might differ from that of healthy individuals. Expanded TCRs formed significantly more large CDR3 similarity clusters than pre-sensitization or healthy control sets, consistent with antigen-driven responses. No change with DPC sensitization was found in the number of TCRs above 1 in 1000 frequency, and no evidence of global repertoire structure alterations was found.

Sequences were derived from whole blood, sampled in connection with sensitization to the hapten diphenylcyclopropenone (DPC). Recombination connected TRBV29-1 to TRBJ2-3, and 11 junction bases match TRBD2. This TCR derives from a man between 18 and 29 years old with alopecia areata. Some clones in this sample may be carry-over from other donors' samples. CDR3 protein: CSVHSGGAETDTQYF. The nucleotide sequence reads TGCAGCGTTCATAGCGGGGGGGCCGAGACAGATACGCAGTATTTT.